These 21 T cell receptor beta chains were all obtained from the same sample, sequenced in a study of T-cell memory formation after mild COVID-19. TCRdb called the 5' RACE reads again in MiXCR, with one record for every CDR3 protein. Among approximately 250,000 distinct CDR3 sequences, 16% were seen once, and the ten largest hold 22%. The sequenced sample was PBMCs or a T cell subset sorted from them (not recorded which). The receptors derive from a man younger than 30 who had mild COVID-19 (a few samples of this study predate the infection). Cell type and time point are not known.

V is TRBV28 and J is TRBJ2-7; perhaps TRBD1 as D (6 bases). V was clipped by 9 bases and J by 5 bases, with 14 bases between them. The CDR3 sequence is 12 residues long. The V gene's germline CDR1 is MDHEN and CDR2 SYDVKM. The CDR3 region has the DNA TGTGCCAGTCCGGGACATATCGACGAGCAGTACGTC. Translating it yields CASPGHIDEQYV.

This clonotype occurred a few times. In DNA form, the CDR3 reads TGTGCCAGCTCACCTAAAACAGACAATGAGCAGTTCTTC. This translates into CASSPKTDNEQFF. The V and J genes are TRBV18 and TRBJ2-1; D uncertain. Trimming stripped 3 bases from V and 5 bases from J, with 8 bases between. CDR1 KGHSH and CDR2 LQKENI come from the germline V gene. This CDR3 region has 13 residues. The full variable domain, with the rest looked up from reference TRBV18 and TRBJ2-1, is NAGVMQNPRHLVRRRGQEARLRCSPMKGHSHVYWYRQLPEEGLKFMVYLQKENIIDESGMPKERFSAEFPKEGPSILRIQQVVRGDSAAYFCASSPKTDNEQFFGPGTRLTVL.

This clonotype was detected many times. CDR3 in DNA: TGTGCCAGCAGCGTAGAGGGGGACCACACCGGGGAGCTGTTTTTT. Protein sequence: CASSVEGDHTGELFF. The rearrangement uses TRBV9 and TRBJ2-2, with D possibly matching TRBD1 (6 bases). Germline loops: CDR1 SGDLS, CDR2 YYNGEE. This CDR3 spans 15 amino acids. V dropped 0 bases and J dropped 3 bases, with 9 bases sitting between them.

The J gene is TRBJ2-3, the V gene TRBV5-5; D is undetermined. Per the germline V gene, CDR1 is SGHKS and CDR2 is YYEKEE (reference sequence). V gave up 7 bases and J gave up 4 bases, with 16 bases separating them. The CDR3 extends over 14 amino acids. This CDR3 reads CASPPNEAADTQYF. The DNA for the CDR3 is TGTGCCAGCCCCCCCAATGAGGCCGCAGATACGCAGTATTTT.

The chain uses TRBV27 and TRBJ1-2, with D possibly matching TRBD1 (5 bases). The CDR3 is made up of 15 amino acids. Trimming shortened V by 4 bases and J by 4 bases, and 16 bases separated the two germline ends. Per the germline V gene, CDR1 is MNHEY and CDR2 is SMNVEV (reference sequence). The CDR3 here is CASSSSPGTGYGYTF. The CDR3 coding sequence is TGTGCCAGCAGTTCCTCACCCGGGACCGGCTATGGCTACACCTTC.

In DNA form, the CDR3 reads TGTGCCAGCAGCCTCAGGTCGGGGCACAATCCGGGTGGCTACACCTTC. Its protein product is CASSLRSGHNPGGYTF. The rearrangement uses TRBV3-1 and TRBJ1-2; maybe TRBD1 (5 bases). Trimming stripped 4 bases from V and 7 bases from J, with 22 bases between. CDR1 and CDR2 (germline): LGHDT, YNNKEL (reference sequence). The CDR3 length is 16 residues.

The chain is built from TRBV5-1 and TRBJ1-1, with D possibly matching TRBD1 (6 bases). The CDR3 runs 13 residues. V lost 2 bases, J lost 3 bases, and 8 bases lay in between. Germline V gives CDR1 SGHRS, CDR2 YFSETQ. The CDR3 coding sequence is TGCGCCAGCAGCTTTACAGGGTACACTGAAGCTTTCTTT. This encodes CASSFTGYTEAFF.

V gene TRBV20-1 combines with J gene TRBJ1-5; 7 nucleotides line up with TRBD1. The CDR3 consists of 15 residues. The J segment lost 5 bases and the V segment lost 1 base, leaving 8 bases of the junction unmatched. Germline V gives CDR1 DFQATT, CDR2 SNEGSKA (reference sequence). The CDR3: CSARGDGTAYQPQHF. CDR3 DNA: TGCAGTGCTAGAGGCGACGGGACAGCCTATCAGCCCCAGCATTTT.

This clonotype was observed at least ten times. The chain has TRBV4-2 and TRBJ1-4, with a possible D match to TRBD1 (6 bases). Trimming left V 8 bases short and J 8 bases short, with 12 bases between. The CDR3 has 12 amino acids. Per the germline V gene, CDR1 is LGHNA and CDR2 is YNFKEQ. This chain's CDR3 is CASSGGAEKLFF. For the CDR3, the DNA is TGTGCCAGCTCCGGGGGGGCCGAAAAACTGTTTTTT.

The chain recombines TRBV6-5 with TRBJ1-2; tentatively, D is TRBD1 (5 bases). This CDR3 comprises 11 residues. Trimming removed 10 bases from V and 8 bases from J, with 14 bases in between. Germline CDR1 reads MNHEY; CDR2 reads SVGAGI. CDR3 in DNA: TGTGCCATCCGGGGGGGGATCGGCTACACCTTC. Translation: CAIRGGIGYTF.

CDR3 region: CASTYGGTNTEAFF. DNA for the CDR3: TGTGCCAGCACCTACGGCGGCACGAACACTGAAGCTTTCTTT. The J gene is TRBJ1-1, the V gene TRBV6-5; D uncertain. The germline V and J ends were trimmed by 7 bases and 1 base, with 13 bases remaining between them. Looked up from germline, CDR1 is MNHEY and CDR2 is SVGAGI. CDR3 length: 14 amino acids.

V is TRBV27 and J is TRBJ2-2; D is undetermined. Per germline, CDR1 MNHEY and CDR2 SMNVEV (reference sequence). With 2 bases removed from V and 4 bases from J, the gap between germline ends came to 8 bases. The CDR3 loop spans 14 amino acids. The DNA for the CDR3 is TGTGCCAGCAGTTTACAGGCGCGCACCGGGGAGCTGTTTTTT. Its translation: CASSLQARTGELFF.

This clonotype turned up a few times. V gene TRBV7-6 combines with J gene TRBJ1-1; a weak D match, TRBD1 (6 bases). With 6 bases removed from V and 1 base from J, the gap between germline ends came to 15 bases. CDR1 is SGHVS and CDR2 is FNYEAQ in the germline V gene. The CDR3 is made up of 15 amino acids. The CDR3 DNA sequence: TGTGCCAGCAGTTCAACTCTACAGGGGAACACTGAAGCTTTCTTT. Encoded protein: CASSSTLQGNTEAFF.

The chain combines TRBV4-1 with TRBJ1-2; maybe TRBD1 (6 bases). The CDR3 has 15 residues. The V end was cut by 6 bases, the J end by 4 bases, with 18 bases between. CDR1 MGHRA and CDR2 YSYEKL come from the germline V gene. DNA for the CDR3: TGCGCCAGCAGACAACAGGGAAGACTGGGCTATGGCTACACCTTC. Amino acid sequence: CASRQQGRLGYGYTF.

The chain uses TRBV18 and TRBJ2-4; D is undetermined. Trimming pared 2 bases from V and 0 bases from J, leaving 11 bases between. This CDR3 region has 16 residues. CDR1 is KGHSH and CDR2 is LQKENI in the germline V gene. This CDR3 is CASSPGSAGAKNIQYF. The CDR3 bases are TGTGCCAGCTCACCAGGGTCAGCCGGAGCCAAAAACATTCAGTACTTC.

The chain is built from TRBV3-1 and TRBJ2-1; TRBD1 matches at 9 bases. The length of the CDR3 is 16 residues. V lost 4 bases to trimming and J lost 0 bases; unmatched junction nucleotides: 4. CDR1 is LGHDT and CDR2 is YNNKEL in the germline V gene (reference sequence). The CDR3 DNA reads as TGTGCCAGCAGCCGCCCGACAGGGGGCTCCTACAATGAGCAGTTCTTC. Translated: CASSRPTGGSYNEQFF.

The chain carries TRBV7-9 and TRBJ1-4, with D hard to call. From germline, CDR1 is SEHNR and CDR2 FQNEAQ (reference sequence). The V gene lost 5 bases and the J gene lost 8 bases, with 18 bases spanning the gap. There are 15 residues in the CDR3. The CDR3 DNA sequence: TGTGCCAGCAGCGCGTTCATCGGGAGTGGGGAAAAACTGTTTTTT. It codes for CASSAFIGSGEKLFF.

This clonotype was detected only a few times. The chain links TRBV4-3 to TRBJ1-3; weak D call: TRBD1 (6 bases). The CDR3 sequence is 16 residues long. The V end was cut by 0 bases, the J end by 6 bases, with 15 bases between. CDR1 and CDR2 from the germline V gene are LGHNA and YSLEER. The CDR3 sequence: CASSQDPYREANTIYF. The CDR3, as DNA: TGCGCCAGCAGCCAAGATCCCTACAGGGAAGCAAACACCATATATTTT.

This clonotype was seen a single time. The chain couples TRBV3-1 to TRBJ1-2, with 7 nucleotides matching TRBD1. Germline CDR1 LGHDT, CDR2 YNNKEL (reference sequence). V gave up 6 bases and J gave up 4 bases; unmatched junction bases: 5. CDR3 length: 13 amino acids. CDR3 residues: CASRGGSGYGYTF. The CDR3 nucleotides read TGTGCCAGCAGAGGGGGCTCGGGCTATGGCTACACCTTC.

The chain uses TRBV19 and TRBJ2-2, with TRBD2 identical over 9 bases. The CDR3 has 16 residues. Losses at the gene ends were 10 bases for V and 6 bases for J; bases not matched to a gene: 15. Germline V gives CDR1 LNHDA, CDR2 SQIVND (reference sequence). The DNA of the CDR3 is TGTGCCACCAGCGGGGGGCTAAGATTGGGTGCCGGGGAGCTGTTTTTT. Translation gives CATSGGLRLGAGELFF.

This clonotype has a count of ten or more. V gene TRBV10-3 combines with J gene TRBJ2-7, with D unclear. V was trimmed by 9 bases and J by 7 bases, leaving 16 bases between them. Germline V gives CDR1 ENHRY, CDR2 SYGVKD. This CDR3 region has 12 residues. DNA for the CDR3: TGTGCCATTCAGCCGGGCCCCGGGGAGCAGTACTTC. This translates into CAIQPGPGEQYF.